The sequence of this T cell receptor beta chain was determined in a study of beta chain features in type 1 diabetes. Findings and limits, study-wide: Patients with Type 1 diabetes showed moderately but significantly shorter TCRB CDR3s in all four CD4+ subsets.

Expressed TCRB transcripts were sequenced because the isolated RNA had all been reverse transcribed beforehand. Some clones are missing from TCRdb's copy, which holds only in-frame ones; the method was immunoSEQ multiplex PCR. Among under 350,000 clones listed, roughly 13% were seen once. This clone was recorded once. What it recognizes is unknown. The CDR3 covers 14 residues. The germline V and J ends were trimmed by 4 bases and 4 bases, with 14 bases remaining between them. Germline V gene lookup returns CDR1 GTSNPN and CDR2 SVGIG (reference sequence). The rearrangement uses TRBV30 and TRBJ1-5; D remains ambiguous. The sample was naive CD4+ T cells from blood. The receptor comes from a man aged 25 to 40 with type 1 diabetes. CDR3 coding DNA: TGTGCCTGGAACTTGTTTGGGCCTAATCAGCCCCAGCATTTT. Amino acids: CAWNLFGPNQPQHF.